This T cell receptor (beta chain) was captured by sequencing in a study of blood T cell repertoires in COVID-19. Study as a whole: There were acute and convalescent COVID-19 samples, and they came from the United States, Italy and Spain.

CDR3 length: 14 amino acids. Germline V gene lookup returns CDR1 LGHDT and CDR2 YNNKEL (reference sequence). V was clipped by 8 bases and J by 4 bases; unmatched bases: 7. Using immunoSEQ multiplex PCR, the repertoire was profiled, and TCRdb retains in-frame clones only, with some absent. Of 45,000 to 50,000 clones listed, approximately 83% are singletons. Input material: peripheral blood. This receptor was identified in a woman of 80 years or more with COVID-19, enrolled during active disease. The chain combines TRBV3-1 (or the pseudogene TRBV3-2) with TRBJ2-2; 7 bases agree with TRBD2. The CDR3 region is CASQSGDGTGELFF. For the CDR3, the DNA is TGTGCCAGCCAGAGCGGGGACGGCACCGGGGAGCTGTTTTTT.